Reported below is one T cell receptor (beta chain). Its specificity is not known. CDR1 and CDR2 (germline): SGHTA, FQGNSA. This CDR3 is 16 amino acids long. Trimming took 7 bases from V and 4 from J, leaving 23 bases between them. These data are taken from a study of a mutant IDH1 vaccine in newly diagnosed glioma. The study's findings and limits: Of all patients, around 93% showed vaccine-induced immune responses.

The time point denotes: week 23, last vaccination. Doses comprised 300 ug of mutant IDH1 20-mer peptide each, plus topical imiquimod. Profiled with immunoSEQ multiplex PCR; TCRdb holds only in-frame clones, not every one. Among some 31,000 clones, over 80% were seen once, and the ten largest hold around 8%. This rearrangement joins TRBV7-2 to TRBJ2-7; possible D gene TRBD1, 6 bases. The sample consisted of PBMCs, taken from a glioma patient whose treatment included an IDH1 peptide vaccine. The TCR originated in a woman in her late teens or twenties with glioma. CDR3: CASTTGQGWSNYEQYF. CDR3 nucleotide sequence: TGTGCCAGCACCACCGGTCAGGGGTGGAGCAATTACGAGCAGTACTTC.